Included here is one TCR beta chain sequence, with context. Its target is not known. This CDR3 spans 13 amino acids. Per the germline V gene, CDR1 is ENHRY and CDR2 is SYGVKD. V was pared by 4 bases and J by 2 bases, with 8 bases between. The data are from a study of T cell responses to AZD1222 COVID-19 vaccine. Across the study: Samples with a second dose at about 4 or about 12 weeks were pooled together.

Notes on the study in general: Repertoires were sampled only after the peak T cell response. Among spike-specific TCRs, nearly half reportedly target unmutated variant regions.

The assay was immunoSEQ multiplex PCR, and TCRdb's table has in-frame clones only and misses some. Among 80,000 to 90,000 clones listed, more than 70% were seen once. This TCR derives from an adult in good health. The input for sequencing was peripheral blood, taken on day 0 of AZD1222 vaccination. The V gene is TRBV10-3, the J gene TRBJ2-5; perhaps TRBD1 as D (6 bases). The CDR3, as DNA: TGTGCCATCAGTGCAGGGGCACAAGAGACCCAGTACTTC. This codes for CAISAGAQETQYF.